A single sample is the source of the 23 T cell receptor beta chains below, sequenced in a study of cytomegalovirus exposure and HLA in healthy donors. Primers: 60 Vbeta forward and 13 Jbeta reverse. Clones were sequenced by immunoSEQ multiplex PCR, and TCRdb holds only the in-frame ones, with some missing. The top ten hold approximately 2% of the sample, which has 65,000 to 75,000 clones, 65% to 70% seen once. Sequenced sample: PBMCs. The receptors here all came from a woman aged 25 to 45 in good health and CMV-seronegative.

V gene TRBV28 combines with J gene TRBJ2-1; 8 bases fit TRBD2. With 4 bases clipped from V and 2 bases from J, the junction kept 7 bases outside the gene matches. The CDR3 totals 16 residues. CDR1 and CDR2 from the germline V gene are MDHEN and SYDVKM. The CDR3 DNA follows: TGTGCCAGCAGTTCCCTCGGGGGGGCGGCCTACAATGAGCAGTTCTTC. Its protein product is CASSSLGGAAYNEQFF.

This clone has just a few counts. The chain combines TRBV4-1 with TRBJ1-5; 9 bases line up with TRBD1. The CDR3 has 14 residues. Germline assignment: CDR1 MGHRA and CDR2 YSYEKL. The trim removed 3 bases at V and 7 bases at J, leaving 4 bases unmatched. CDR3 protein: CASSHPGQGQPQHF. The CDR3 coding sequence is TGCGCCAGCAGCCACCCGGGACAGGGACAGCCCCAGCATTTT.

This chain links TRBV9 with TRBJ2-1, with 8 positions matching TRBD2. This CDR3 has 16 residues. Per germline, CDR1 SGDLS and CDR2 YYNGEE. V lost 0 bases and J lost 10; bases outside the gene matches: 12. The DNA of the CDR3 is TGTGCCAGCAGCGTAGGGTTCTCTAGCGGGCCAGAAGAGCAGTTCTTC. Its protein product is CASSVGFSSGPEEQFF.

This clone has a single count. V is TRBV11-3 and J is TRBJ2-2; TRBD1 might be the D (5 bases). Germline CDR1 is SGHNT and CDR2 is YENEEA. CDR3 size: 15 residues. Trimming removed 6 bases from V and 0 bases from J, with 11 bases in between. The DNA of the CDR3 is TGTGCCAGCAGAGTAGGGGTAGCGAACACCGGGGAGCTGTTTTTT. Protein: CASRVGVANTGELFF.

This rearrangement joins TRBV5-5 to TRBJ1-2; a possible D gene is TRBD1 (5 bases). V lost 0 bases, J lost 8 bases, and 11 bases lay in between. The CDR3 sequence is 13 residues long. Germline assignment: CDR1 SGHKS and CDR2 YYEKEE (reference sequence). The CDR3 here is CASSLAGGRGYTF. CDR3 nucleotide sequence: TGTGCCAGCAGCTTGGCGGGGGGAAGAGGCTACACCTTC.

In its sample, this clone was seen a few times. The gene calls are TRBV5-6 and TRBJ1-3; D is ambiguous. V dropped 0 bases and J dropped 1 base, with 8 bases sitting between them. Germline values: CDR1 SGHDT, CDR2 YYEEEE. CDR3 length: 15 residues. The CDR3 coding sequence is TGTGCCAGCAGCTTGGGGGAGTTATCTGGAAACACCATATATTTT. Amino acid sequence: CASSLGELSGNTIYF.

The chain joins TRBV29-1 to TRBJ1-2, with no clear D. The CDR3 has 11 residues. Between the trimmed V and J ends, which lost 5 bases and 8 bases, there was a span of 12 bases. Germline values: CDR1 SQVTM, CDR2 ANQGSEA. CDR3 protein: CSVHSGNGYTF. CDR3 nucleotides: TGCAGCGTTCACAGTGGTAACGGCTACACCTTC.

The DNA of the CDR3 is TGTGCCAGTAGTATAGATATGAACACTGAAGCTTTCTTT. It codes for CASSIDMNTEAFF. The gene calls are TRBV19 and TRBJ1-1; D unclear. The germline CDR1 and CDR2 sequences are LNHDA and SQIVND (reference sequence). Trimming removed 0 bases at V and 0 bases at J, with 2 bases between. This CDR3 has 13 amino acids.

This rearrangement joins TRBV5-1 to TRBJ2-7; 10 bases match TRBD1. With V trimmed by 4 bases and J by 7 bases, 8 bases remained unmatched. The CDR3 contains 14 residues. Per the germline V gene, CDR1 is SGHRS and CDR2 is YFSETQ. Here the CDR3 reads CASSPGQGEWEQYF. The CDR3 DNA sequence: TGCGCCAGCAGCCCAGGACAGGGGGAGTGGGAGCAGTACTTC.

J is TRBJ1-2 and V is TRBV4-1; 10 bases fit TRBD1. The germline V gene has CDR1 MGHRA and CDR2 YSYEKL. V gave up 3 bases and J gave up 0 bases; unmatched junction bases: 10. The CDR3 length is 18 residues. The CDR3 nucleotides are TGCGCCAGCAGCCATGGGGCGGGACAGGGGTTTACTAACTATGGCTACACCTTC. Translated, it gives CASSHGAGQGFTNYGYTF.

The chain is built from TRBV4-1 and TRBJ1-2; D not certain. CDR1 and CDR2 (germline): MGHRA, YSYEKL. The CDR3 length is 14 residues. V was trimmed by 0 bases and J by 1 base, leaving 6 bases between them. The CDR3 here is CASSQDLVNYGYTF. In DNA, the CDR3 is TGCGCCAGCAGCCAAGATCTAGTTAACTATGGCTACACCTTC.

The chain joins TRBV29-1 to TRBJ1-1; 7 bases match TRBD1. The CDR3 contains 17 residues. The J segment lost 5 bases and the V segment lost 6 bases, leaving 21 bases of the junction unmatched. The germline V gene has CDR1 SQVTM and CDR2 ANQGSEA. The CDR3 DNA reads as TGCAGCGTCGTGCCCTCATCGTTGAACAGGGGTAAAACTGAAGCTTTCTTT. The encoded protein is CSVVPSSLNRGKTEAFF.

The CDR3 spells CASSEASWRAYEQYF. The CDR3, as DNA: TGTGCCAGCAGTGAAGCGAGCTGGCGGGCCTACGAGCAGTACTTC. This chain uses TRBV6-1 with TRBJ2-5; a weak D match, TRBD2 (5 bases). The J call may be in error: the DNA end matches TRBJ2-7 better. Germline-derived CDR1 and CDR2 are MNHNS and SASEGT. The CDR3 runs 15 residues.

The chain joins TRBV7-2 to TRBJ1-1; D is uncertain. The CDR3 runs to 14 residues. V was clipped by 5 bases and J by 4 bases, with 14 bases between them. The germline gives CDR1 SGHTA, CDR2 FQGNSA. CDR3 in DNA: TGTGCCAGCAGCCCAAACACCGCTGGCACTGAAGCTTTCTTT. Its translation: CASSPNTAGTEAFF.

In its sample, this clone was seen a few times. V and J are TRBV5-1 and TRBJ2-5; unclear D gene. The V and J ends lost 4 bases and 2 bases respectively, with 15 bases between them. The CDR3 length is 15 residues. Germline-derived CDR1 and CDR2 are SGHRS and YFSETQ. CDR3 DNA: TGCGCCAGCAGCCAAGAGGCGAGAAGTCAAGAGACCCAGTACTTC. Amino acids: CASSQEARSQETQYF.

The chain joins TRBV7-9 to TRBJ1-4, with 10 bases identical to TRBD1. Germline CDR1 reads SEHNR; CDR2 reads FQNEAQ (reference sequence). CDR3 size: 18 residues. V dropped 5 bases and J dropped 1; count of bases not matched to a gene: 10. The CDR3 reads CASSQDRRTGGTNEKLFF. CDR3 DNA: TGTGCCAGCAGCCAAGATAGGCGGACAGGGGGAACTAATGAAAAACTGTTTTTT.

The gene calls are TRBV6-5 and TRBJ1-4, with a tentative D call TRBD1 (5 bases). This CDR3 has 13 residues. CDR1 MNHEY and CDR2 SVGAGI come from the germline V gene. Between the trimmed V and J ends, which lost 7 bases and 14 bases, there was a span of 20 bases. In DNA form, the CDR3 reads TGTGCCAGCAAAACCCAGGGCGGCGTAATCCTGTTTTTT. Translated: CASKTQGGVILFF.

This clone was observed a few times. The chain couples TRBV6-5 to TRBJ1-1; 9 positions match TRBD1. J gave up 0 bases and V 7 bases, and 3 bases lay outside the gene matches. This CDR3 comprises 14 residues. Germline CDR1 is MNHEY and CDR2 is SVGAGI. The CDR3 reads CASTGTGMNTEAFF. The CDR3 DNA sequence: TGTGCCAGCACTGGGACAGGGATGAACACTGAAGCTTTCTTT.

This chain links TRBV16 with TRBJ2-2, with D possibly TRBD2 on 5 matching bases. The CDR3 spans 17 residues. Trimming cost V 0 bases and J 0 bases, with 11 bases left between them. Germline-derived CDR1 and CDR2 are KGHSY and FQNENV. This CDR3 reads CASSQSMAGTNTGELFF. The CDR3 coding sequence is TGTGCCAGCAGCCAATCGATGGCCGGGACGAACACCGGGGAGCTGTTTTTT.

The chain carries TRBV29-1 and TRBJ2-1; D unclear. The CDR3 spans 14 residues. Trimming shortened V by 1 base and J by 5 bases, and 12 bases separated the two germline ends. The germline gives CDR1 SQVTM, CDR2 ANQGSEA. The CDR3 coding sequence is TGCAGCGTTGAAGGGGTGGGTGGAGACAATGAGCAGTTCTTC. As protein: CSVEGVGGDNEQFF.

A few counts support this clone. The CDR3 bases are TGTGCCAGCGCGGGACAGGAAGTTGGAAACACCATATATTTT. This gives the protein CASAGQEVGNTIYF. The chain employs TRBV28 and TRBJ1-3, with 8 bases fitting TRBD1. This CDR3 region has 14 residues. Trimming took 8 bases from V and 3 from J; bases not matched to a gene: 6. Per germline, CDR1 MDHEN and CDR2 SYDVKM.

For the CDR3, the DNA is TGTGCCAGTAGTGAGCTAGCGGGGGGGCCGGGAGATACGCAGTATTTT. Its protein product is CASSELAGGPGDTQYF. The chain carries TRBV19 and TRBJ2-3; 12 nucleotides agree with TRBD2. Germline CDR1 reads LNHDA; CDR2 reads SQIVND (reference sequence). The CDR3 contains 16 residues. The trim removed 5 bases at V and 5 bases at J, leaving 8 bases unmatched.

In this sample, this clone turned up a few times. This rearrangement joins TRBV2 to TRBJ2-6; D perhaps matches TRBD1 (6 bases). Trimming removed 6 bases at V and 4 bases at J, with 10 bases between. The CDR3 sequence is 14 residues long. Germline CDR1 and CDR2: SNHLY and FYNNEI. CDR3 loop: CASSWGPGANVLTF. The CDR3 nucleotides read TGTGCCAGCAGCTGGGGGCCGGGGGCCAACGTCCTGACTTTC.